Listed here is a single T cell receptor (beta chain). Its antigen is as yet unknown. The data stem from a study of blood T cells in healthy people across ages. Study results and caveats: Bulk PBMC profiling left naive and antigen-experienced comparisons inconclusive.

The V and J ends lost 8 bases and 4 bases respectively, with 18 bases between them. Per germline, CDR1 MNHEY and CDR2 SVGEGT. The CDR3 has 14 residues. A second roughly 6 to 12 cycle PCR used barcoded and J-beta primers. TCRdb used MiXCR to reprocess the 5' RACE reads, holding one entry per CDR3 protein. The repertoire holds around 1,000,000 distinct CDR3 sequences, with under 40% as singletons. This clonotype was obtained from a man younger than 35 in good health. Sequencing input: blood. The V and J genes are TRBV6-2 or TRBV6-3 and TRBJ2-7; tentatively, D is TRBD2 (7 bases). DNA of the CDR3: TGTGCCAGCCGCGCCGGGGGGCTTAGGTACGAGCAGTACTTC. Its translation is CASRAGGLRYEQYF.